Following are 26 T cell receptor beta chains from one sample sequenced in a study of a mutant IDH1 vaccine in newly diagnosed glioma. These receptors are not linked to any known antigen. TCRdb's table, derived via immunoSEQ multiplex PCR, lists solely in-frame clones and lacks some. Among tens of thousands of clones listed, 84% were seen once. Noted time point: week 11, during vaccination. Topical imiquimod was applied with each vaccine dose, which held 300 ug of mutant IDH1 20-mer peptide. The sample here was PBMCs, taken from a glioma patient whose treatment included an IDH1 peptide vaccine. These receptors were obtained from a woman aged 45-60 years with glioma.

The V gene is TRBV7-6, the J gene TRBJ1-1, with 7 bases lining up with TRBD1. V was pared by 1 base and J by 2 bases, with 7 bases of the junction left unmatched. Germline V gives CDR1 SGHVS, CDR2 FNYEAQ. CDR3 size: 16 residues. The CDR3 spells CASSLGSGTVNTEAFF. The CDR3, as DNA: TGTGCCAGCAGCTTAGGATCCGGGACAGTTAACACTGAAGCTTTCTTT.

By sample fraction, this clone is medium-sized. The chain is built from TRBV7-9 and TRBJ2-2; D remains unclear. Germline V gene sequence: CDR1 SEHNR, CDR2 FQNEAQ (reference sequence). The CDR3 extends over 12 amino acids. Trimming removed 7 bases from V and 1 base from J, with 4 bases in between. The CDR3 sequence is CASTVNTGELFF. The CDR3 bases are TGTGCCAGCACAGTGAACACCGGGGAGCTGTTTTTT. Complete variable domain (other parts from reference TRBV7-9 and TRBJ2-2): DTGVSQNPRHKITKRGQNVTFRCDPISEHNRLYWYRQTLGQGPEFLTYFQNEAQLEKSRLLSDRFSAERPKGSFSTLEIQRTEQGDSAMYLCASTVNTGELFFGEGSRLTVL.

V usage is TRBV4-1 and J usage is TRBJ2-7; 7 nucleotides align to TRBD1. CDR3 length: 15 amino acids. With V trimmed by 4 bases and J by 5 bases, 11 bases remained unmatched. CDR1 is MGHRA and CDR2 is YSYEKL in the germline V gene. CDR3 nucleotide sequence: TGCGCCAGCAGCCTAAGCGCAGGGGGTAACCACGAGCAGTACTTC. Translated, it gives CASSLSAGGNHEQYF.

This rearrangement joins TRBV5-1 to TRBJ1-4; 8 bases match TRBD1. The CDR3 totals 19 residues. The V gene end was trimmed by 3 bases and the J gene end by 7 bases; junction bases not matched to a gene: 20. CDR1 and CDR2 (germline): SGHRS, YFSETQ. The CDR3 nucleotides are TGCGCCAGCAGCTCCGCCGGACAGGGTTTCTTTAGTGACGGTGAAAAACTGTTTTTT. Translation gives CASSSAGQGFFSDGEKLFF.

The J gene is TRBJ2-1, the V gene TRBV29-1, with D unclear. Germline-derived CDR1 and CDR2 are SQVTM and ANQGSEA. The CDR3 consists of 12 residues. V was cut by 2 bases and J by 5 bases, with 7 bases left in between. CDR3 nucleotides: TGCAGCGTTGAACATGCCGACAATGAGCAGTTCTTC. It encodes CSVEHADNEQFF.

The chain is built from TRBV6-6 and TRBJ2-6; D possibly corresponds to TRBD2 (6 bases). This CDR3 has 15 amino acids. Germline-derived CDR1 and CDR2 are MNHNY and SVGAGI (reference sequence). Trimming took off 9 bases at V and 0 bases at J, with 12 bases between the two ends. As DNA, the CDR3 is TGTGCCAGTAGGGAGGCAGCCTCTGGGGCCAACGTCCTGACTTTC. This translates into CASREAASGANVLTF.

The chain carries TRBV9 and TRBJ1-3; D perhaps matches TRBD1 (5 bases). The CDR3 consists of 15 residues. Trimming cost V 4 bases and J 4 bases, with 15 bases left between them. CDR1 is SGDLS and CDR2 is YYNGEE in the germline V gene. In DNA form, the CDR3 reads TGTGCCAGCAGCCCACACCGCGGGGGGGGAAACACCATATATTTT. Its protein is CASSPHRGGGNTIYF.

The rearrangement links TRBV30 to TRBJ1-2; 8 positions match TRBD1. Germline CDR1 and CDR2: GTSNPN and SVGIG (reference sequence). This CDR3 comprises 15 residues. V lost 4 bases and J lost 0; bases outside the gene matches: 7. The CDR3: CAWTSKTGANYGYTF. The CDR3 nucleotides are TGTGCCTGGACGTCGAAGACAGGGGCTAACTATGGCTACACCTTC.

This chain joins TRBV5-1 and TRBJ2-1, with TRBD2 identical over 8 bases. The CDR3 totals 16 residues. V lost 0 bases, J lost 7 bases, and 9 bases stayed unmatched. Germline V gene lookup returns CDR1 SGHRS and CDR2 YFSETQ. The CDR3 sequence: CASSLEGRGGGNEQFF. In DNA, the CDR3 is TGCGCCAGCAGCTTGGAGGGTCGGGGGGGTGGGAATGAGCAGTTCTTC.

The chain recombines TRBV5-6 with TRBJ1-2, with 8 positions matching TRBD1. V lost 0 bases to trimming and J lost 3 bases; unmatched junction nucleotides: 7. The germline V gene has CDR1 SGHDT and CDR2 YYEEEE. The CDR3 sequence is 16 residues long. The CDR3 DNA reads as TGTGCCAGCAGCTTGGTGTCAGGGGGCATATACTATGGCTACACCTTC. Its protein product is CASSLVSGGIYYGYTF.

The rearrangement links TRBV6-5 to TRBJ2-3; TRBD1 is a possible D gene (6 bases). The V gene's germline CDR1 is MNHEY and CDR2 SVGAGI. Trimming took 5 bases from V and 0 from J, leaving 12 bases between them. CDR3 size: 15 residues. CDR3 protein: CASSLWGPSTDTQYF. CDR3 DNA sequence: TGTGCCAGCAGTCTTTGGGGGCCTAGCACAGATACGCAGTATTTT.

This chain links TRBV7-2 with TRBJ1-1; tentatively, D is TRBD1 (5 bases). This CDR3 has 16 amino acids. Germline CDR1 reads SGHTA; CDR2 reads FQGNSA. Trimming took off 1 base at V and 8 bases at J, with 20 bases between the two ends. The CDR3 loop is CASSLVRQGSAQEAFF. The CDR3 region has the DNA TGTGCCAGCAGCTTAGTCCGGCAGGGTTCGGCGCAAGAAGCTTTCTTT.

The CDR3: CASPGRSYNEQFF. CDR3 coding DNA: TGTGCCAGCCCGGGACGGTCCTACAATGAGCAGTTCTTC. The chain has TRBV7-2 and TRBJ2-1, with D perhaps assigned TRBD1 or TRBD2 (5 bases each). From germline, CDR1 is SGHTA and CDR2 FQGNSA. Trimming cost V 8 bases and J 1 base, with 9 bases left between them. The CDR3 extends over 13 amino acids. The full variable domain, with the rest looked up from reference TRBV7-2 and TRBJ2-1, is GAGVSQSPSNKVTEKGKDVELRCDPISGHTALYWYRQSLGQGLEFLIYFQGNSAPDKSGLPSDRFSAERTGGSVSTLTIQRTQQEDSAVYLCASPGRSYNEQFFGPGTRLTVL.

The chain links TRBV6-6 to TRBJ1-5; 8 positions agree with TRBD1. Germline lookup yields CDR1 MNHNY and CDR2 SVGAGI (reference sequence). The CDR3 contains 16 residues. Unmatched junction bases numbered 11, after V lost 6 bases and J lost 4 bases. The CDR3, as DNA: TGTGCCAGCAGGGGGTCCGGGACAGGAGAAAATCAGCCCCAGCATTTT. Its translation: CASRGSGTGENQPQHF.

The rearrangement links TRBV29-1 to TRBJ2-5; the D is unclear. From germline, CDR1 is SQVTM and CDR2 ANQGSEA. The CDR3 has 12 residues. The V gene lost 6 bases and the J gene lost 5 bases, with 13 bases spanning the gap. The CDR3 sequence: CSVLTLGETQYF. CDR3 DNA: TGCAGCGTCCTCACCCTCGGGGAGACCCAGTACTTC.

The rearrangement joins TRBV5-1 to TRBJ1-4; D ambiguous. The V end was cut by 0 bases, the J end by 0 bases, with 3 bases between. CDR3 length: 14 residues. Germline V gives CDR1 SGHRS, CDR2 YFSETQ. In nucleotides, the CDR3 is TGCGCCAGCAGCTTGGCTGCAACTAATGAAAAACTGTTTTTT. Its protein product is CASSLAATNEKLFF.

This clone was counted once. V and J are TRBV15 and TRBJ2-6; D may match TRBD1 or TRBD2 (6 bases each). The CDR3 spans 15 residues. Trimming left V 5 bases short and J 3 bases short, with 11 bases between. CDR1 LNHNV and CDR2 YYDKDF come from the germline V gene (reference sequence). The chain's CDR3 is CATSAGGLGANVLTF. CDR3 DNA sequence: TGTGCCACCAGCGCTGGGGGGCTTGGGGCCAACGTCCTGACTTTC.

This clone was seen just once. The chain combines TRBV15 with TRBJ2-7; TRBD1 is a possible D gene (6 bases). This CDR3 comprises 13 residues. CDR1 is LNHNV, CDR2 YYDKDF, per germline (reference sequence). The ends were cut back, 4 bases at V and 5 bases at J, with 12 bases in the middle. The CDR3 DNA sequence: TGTGCCACCAGCATTTTACAGGGAGACGAGCAGTACTTC. Amino acids: CATSILQGDEQYF.

The rearrangement links TRBV20-1 to TRBJ1-1; D call uncertain. The CDR3 has 10 residues. Trimming shortened V by 5 bases and J by 6 bases, and 7 bases separated the two germline ends. The germline V gene encodes CDR1 DFQATT and CDR2 SNEGSKA (reference sequence). CDR3 nucleotide sequence: TGCAGTGCTTTTCGATCTGAAGCTTTCTTT. Translating gives CSAFRSEAFF.

The chain has TRBV11-2 and TRBJ2-7; 10 bases are shared with TRBD2. J was trimmed by 6 bases and V by 2 bases; bases with no gene match: 7. CDR3 length: 15 residues. CDR1 SGHAT and CDR2 FQNNGV come from the germline V gene. CDR3 loop: CASSLSGGARGEQYF. Here the CDR3 DNA reads TGTGCCAGCAGCTTAAGCGGGGGGGCCCGGGGCGAGCAGTACTTC.

The V and J genes are TRBV5-1 and TRBJ2-2, with D hard to call. The CDR3 extends over 12 amino acids. Germline assignment: CDR1 SGHRS and CDR2 YFSETQ. Trimming stripped 4 bases from V and 5 bases from J, with 6 bases between. CDR3 DNA: TGCGCCAGCAGCCCGAGAACCGGGGAGCTGTTTTTT. It is translated as CASSPRTGELFF.

This clone showed up just a few times. This chain uses TRBV20-1 with TRBJ1-1, with D unclear. V lost 8 bases, J lost 2 bases, and 6 bases lay in between. CDR1 and CDR2 (germline): DFQATT, SNEGSKA (reference sequence). This CDR3 is built from 10 residues. CDR3 sequence (DNA): TGCAGTACATTAAACACTGAAGCTTTCTTT. It codes for CSTLNTEAFF.

The V and J genes are TRBV5-4 and TRBJ2-5, with 7 bases that match TRBD1. V lost 2 bases and J lost 2; bases outside the gene matches: 6. This CDR3 is 15 amino acids long. The germline CDR1 and CDR2 sequences are SGHNT and YYREEE (reference sequence). The DNA for the CDR3 is TGTGCCAGCAGCTTCGGGCGACAGGGACAAGAGACCCAGTACTTC. Translated, it gives CASSFGRQGQETQYF.

This chain joins TRBV9 and TRBJ1-1; D is undetermined. Trimming stripped 6 bases from V and 7 bases from J, with 10 bases between. The CDR3 is 11 residues long. The germline gives CDR1 SGDLS, CDR2 YYNGEE. The CDR3 loop reads CASTGPFEAFF. In DNA, the CDR3 is TGTGCCAGCACCGGACCGTTTGAAGCTTTCTTT.

The V gene is TRBV7-2, the J gene TRBJ2-4; the D gene is possibly TRBD2 (6 bases). Trimming took off 4 bases at V and 0 bases at J, with 13 bases between the two ends. From germline, CDR1 is SGHTA and CDR2 FQGNSA. This CDR3 is 16 amino acids long. The CDR3 sequence is CASSYPLGGAKNIQYF. CDR3 nucleotides: TGTGCCAGCAGCTACCCTTTGGGGGGAGCCAAAAACATTCAGTACTTC.

The rearrangement uses TRBV6-6 and TRBJ2-7, with D perhaps TRBD1 (5 bases). CDR3 length: 16 residues. CDR1 is MNHNY, CDR2 SVGAGI, per germline (reference sequence). V dropped 0 bases and J dropped 4 bases, with 16 bases sitting between them. CDR3 region: CASSYSTGRDGYEQYF. The CDR3 nucleotides read TGTGCCAGCAGTTACTCGACCGGCAGGGATGGTTACGAGCAGTACTTC.